This TCR beta chain was obtained from a study of response to subunit inactivated influenza vaccine. This clonotype came up a few times. TCRdb re-analysed the RT-PCR reads in MiXCR, keeping a single row per CDR3 protein. The sample records some 540,000 distinct CDR3 sequences, around 21% being singletons. This CDR3 comprises 14 residues. With 4 bases removed from V and 4 bases from J, the gap between germline ends came to 16 bases. Germline CDR1 is SQVTM and CDR2 is ANQGSEA. The data also belong to a second study, concerning T cells expressing NK-cell markers. That report adds: 5'RACE template switching with UMIs generated TCR beta cDNA. The TCR beta repertoires were obtained from sorted CD3+CD56+NKG2C+, CD3+CD56+NKG2C- and CD3+CD56-NKG2C+ T cells. Of the CD8+ T cells in about 6 donors, roughly 1.0-7.0% belonged to dominant NKG2C+ clonotypes. Also leading the CD3+CD56-NKG2C+ fraction in a handful of donors were these clonotypes.

The rearrangement links TRBV29-1 to TRBJ2-5; D is perhaps TRBD1 (5 bases). This clonotype originated in a man aged 50 or older who received an inactivated influenza vaccine. Here the sequenced sample was CD4+ T cells sorted from PBMCs, taken about 12 days after vaccination. This chain's CDR3 is CSVGQISLPETQYF. The CDR3 region has the DNA TGCAGCGTTGGACAGATCTCGTTGCCAGAGACCCAGTACTTC.